What follows is one TCR beta chain and its context. Antigen: not known. PCR primers comprised 60 Vbeta and 13 Jbeta primers. Study processing details: A later analysis tallied 65 million to 85 million unique TCR beta chains, some 10 million of them shared. Sequencing was performed with immunoSEQ multiplex PCR; in TCRdb, only in-frame clones are kept and a portion is missing. V and J calls and clone size are as listed in that table; D and trimming were resolved from the DNA. The sample has approximately 220,000 clones; 76% are singletons. The record originates from a study of cytomegalovirus exposure and HLA in healthy donors. Study-level points and caveats: Several of the most significant clusters appeared, in a later analysis, to be linked to common viral pathogens.

J lost 5 bases, V lost 4 bases, and 3 bases had no gene match. Per germline, CDR1 SNHLY and CDR2 FYNNEI. This CDR3 has 15 amino acids. The V and J genes are TRBV2 and TRBJ2-2; 11 nucleotides match TRBD1. The sequence was collected from a man in his late teens or twenties in good health and CMV-seronegative. The specimen sequenced was PBMCs. The CDR3 sequence is CASSGGQGATGELFF. The CDR3, as DNA: TGTGCCAGCAGTGGAGGACAGGGGGCAACCGGGGAGCTGTTTTTT.